These T cell receptor beta chains were read from a single sample in a study of control samples from healthy donors and cancer patients. Sequenced by immunoSEQ multiplex PCR; TCRdb stores in-frame clones only, minus some. The sample has 85,000 to 95,000 clones; about 88% are singletons. Input material: blood. The receptor source for this set is a woman aged 65 to 85 in good health. Both conserved end residues are part of each CDR3.

14,TRBJ2-1,TRBV2,CASSTLAGVNEQFF
15,TRBJ1-6,TRBV7-2,CASRLTGGMNSPLHF
12,TRBJ1-2,TRBV2,CASSEALYGYTF
15,TRBJ2-1,TRBV5-1,CASSLVRGINNEQFF
15,TRBJ1-2,TRBV10-3,CAISDNDRPGYGYTF
15,TRBJ1-1,TRBV6-5,CASSYETGVYTEAFF
14,TRBJ2-5,TRBV5-1,CASSWQGYQETQYF
12,TRBJ1-2,TRBV6-5,CASATHNYGYTF
14,TRBJ2-1,TRBV1,CTSSQERLYNEQFF
13,TRBJ2-2,TRBV19,CASSTRDRGRLFF
14,TRBJ2-2,TRBV6-5,CASSYKKRTGGMFF
16,TRBJ2-3,TRBV5-4,CASSLASGGGRDTQYF
12,TRBJ2-3,TRBV5-4,CASSRGADTQYF
14,TRBJ1-2,TRBV6-4,CASSDSVGGYGYTF
13,TRBJ1-2,TRBV3-1/TRBV3-2,CASSQEINYGYTF
14,TRBJ1-1,TRBV5-4,CASSGQGSNTEAFF
15,TRBJ1-1,TRBV4-3,CASSHVGQGGTEAFF
15,TRBJ2-2,TRBV2,CASSGTGADTGELFF
14,TRBJ2-7,TRBV3-1/TRBV3-2,CASSQEIQSYEQYF
16,TRBJ1-1,TRBV5-1,CASSLLLVDGGTEAFF
15,TRBJ1-6,TRBV15,CATSGWDFYNSPLHF
14,TRBJ1-2,TRBV6-5,CASTGQGTDYGYTF
15,TRBJ2-2,TRBV7-6,CASSFRGTNTGELFF
15,TRBJ2-3,TRBV9,CASSALQGEADTQYF
14,TRBJ2-2,TRBV5-8,CASIRTGSTGELFF
13,TRBJ2-2,TRBV4-3,CASSQDNTGELFF
14,TRBJ2-2,TRBV7-9,CASSTGTDTGELFF
15,TRBJ1-1,TRBV9,CASSPRTGLIFEAFF
16,TRBJ1-2,TRBV4-1,CASSQAPTASNYGYTF
15,TRBJ2-2,TRBV5-1,CASSLGQPNTGELFF
13,TRBJ2-2,TRBV9,CASRTQLDGELFF
14,TRBJ1-5,TRBV28,CASSLWQVDQPQHF
14,TRBJ1-6,TRBV5-4,CASSPGGGQSPLHF
12,TRBJ1-2,TRBV29-1,CSVEEGGYGYTF
13,TRBJ1-4,TRBV5-4,CASSLFPNEKLFF
14,TRBJ1-6,TRBV18,CASSFGELNSPLHF
14,TRBJ1-5,TRBV7-8,CASSRGQTYQPQHF
15,TRBJ1-1,TRBV25-1,CASSGASRSWTEAFF
14,TRBJ1-1,TRBV19,CASSGETGNTEAFF
14,TRBJ1-1,TRBV5-6,CASSSQGAGTEAFF
14,TRBJ1-4,TRBV5-6,CASSLDRPGEKLFF
19,TRBJ1-1,TRBV18,CASSPQKRQGLGVATEAFF
12,TRBJ1-1,TRBV18,CASSAPVAEAFF
16,TRBJ2-3,TRBV7-2,CASSFLAGGRADTQYF
15,TRBJ1-2,TRBV5-5,CASSFTGGRNYGYTF
12,TRBJ1-2,TRBV2,CASGGLLYGYTF